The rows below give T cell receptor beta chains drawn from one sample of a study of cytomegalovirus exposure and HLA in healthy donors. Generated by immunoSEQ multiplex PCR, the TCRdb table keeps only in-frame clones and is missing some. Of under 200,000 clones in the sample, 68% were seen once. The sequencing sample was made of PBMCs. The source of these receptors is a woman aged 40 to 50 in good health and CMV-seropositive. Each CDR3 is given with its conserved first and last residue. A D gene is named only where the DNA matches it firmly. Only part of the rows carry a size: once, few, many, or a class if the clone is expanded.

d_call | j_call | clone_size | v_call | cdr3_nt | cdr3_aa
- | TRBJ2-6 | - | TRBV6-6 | TGTGCCAGCAGTTACTCGGGGCCTGGGGCCAACGTCCTGACTTTC | CASSYSGPGANVLTF
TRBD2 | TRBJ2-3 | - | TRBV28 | TGTGCCAGCAGTTCAATCATTAGCGGGAGAAGCCAAGATACGCAGTATTTT | CASSSIISGRSQDTQYF
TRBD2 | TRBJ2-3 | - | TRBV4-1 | TGCGCCAGCAGCCCGACGGGACTATATGCAGATACGCAGTATTTT | CASSPTGLYADTQYF
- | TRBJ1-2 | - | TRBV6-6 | TGTGCCAGCAGTGCCCTACAGGGCGACTATGGCTACACCTTC | CASSALQGDYGYTF
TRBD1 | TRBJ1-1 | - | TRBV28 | TGTGCCAGCACGCCCTCCGGGACAGTAATGAACACTGAAGCTTTCTTT | CASTPSGTVMNTEAFF
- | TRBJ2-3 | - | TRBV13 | TGTGCCAGCAGCCCCCCGGGCGGGGACTTCGGTACGCAGTATTTT | CASSPPGGDFGTQYF
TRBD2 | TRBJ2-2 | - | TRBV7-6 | TGTGCCAGCAGCGCCGGACTAGCGGGAGACACCGGGGAGCTGTTTTTT | CASSAGLAGDTGELFF
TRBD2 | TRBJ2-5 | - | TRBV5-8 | TGTGCCAGCAGCCTTGGGGGAGGGCCGAGTGAGACCCAGTACTTC | CASSLGGGPSETQYF
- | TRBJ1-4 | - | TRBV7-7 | TGTGCTAGCAGCCGCGGAGCCTCAACTAATGAAAAACTGTTTTTT | CASSRGASTNEKLFF
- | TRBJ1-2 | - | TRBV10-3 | TGTGCCATCAGTGATTGGCGGGCCCTCTATGGCTACACCTTC | CAISDWRALYGYTF
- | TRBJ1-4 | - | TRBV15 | TGTGCCACCAGCAGATCGGGGATAGACGAAAAACTGTTTTTT | CATSRSGIDEKLFF
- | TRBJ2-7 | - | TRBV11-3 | TGTGCCAGCAGCTTATCAGACTCCTACGAGCAGTACTTC | CASSLSDSYEQYF
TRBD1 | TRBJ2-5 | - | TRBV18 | TGTGCCAGCTCAGGGGACAGACAAGAGACCCAGTACTTC | CASSGDRQETQYF
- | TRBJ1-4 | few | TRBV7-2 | TGTGCCAGCAGCCCAGGTGGGGTCACAGGATACGAAAAACTGTTTTTT | CASSPGGVTGYEKLFF
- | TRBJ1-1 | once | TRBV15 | TGTGCCACCAGCAGAGTAGAAAATATGAACACTGAAGCTTTCTTT | CATSRVENMNTEAFF
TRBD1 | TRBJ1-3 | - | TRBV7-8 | TGTGCCAGCAGGCTACAGGGGAACACCATATATTTT | CASRLQGNTIYF
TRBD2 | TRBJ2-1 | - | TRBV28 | TGTGCCAGCACCCCACCAGCGGGATACAATGAGCAGTTCTTC | CASTPPAGYNEQFF
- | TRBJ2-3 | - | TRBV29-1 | TGCAGCGTTGAACCGAGGTTCACAGATACGCAGTATTTT | CSVEPRFTDTQYF
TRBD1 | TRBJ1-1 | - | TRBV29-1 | TGCAGCGTAGGCAGCCGACAGGGTTGGACTGAAGCTTTCTTT | CSVGSRQGWTEAFF
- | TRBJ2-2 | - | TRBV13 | TGTGCCAGCAGCTTAGATGCGGGGGCGCGCACCGGGGAGCTGTTTTTT | CASSLDAGARTGELFF
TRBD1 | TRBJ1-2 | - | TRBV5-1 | TGCGCCAGCAGCCAAAACACGGGACAGGGCTACGGCTATGGCTACACCTTC | CASSQNTGQGYGYGYTF
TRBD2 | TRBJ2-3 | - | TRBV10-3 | TGTGCCGCCGGGACTAGCGGGTACACAGATACGCAGTATTTT | CAAGTSGYTDTQYF
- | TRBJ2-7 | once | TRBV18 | TGTGCCAGCTCACCAACGCAGGGTCACTACGAGCAGTACTTC | CASSPTQGHYEQYF
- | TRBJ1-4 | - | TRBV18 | TGTGCCAGCTCACCAGAGGAGGGGAATTTCGAAAAACTGTTTTTT | CASSPEEGNFEKLFF
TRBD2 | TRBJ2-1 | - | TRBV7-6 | TGTGCCAGCAGCTTAAACCCTATGCAGCGGGGTTTTTACAATGAGCAGTTCTTC | CASSLNPMQRGFYNEQFF
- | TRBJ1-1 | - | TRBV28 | TGTGCCAGCAGTCCCGGGAGGGGCTATGAAGCTTTCTTT | CASSPGRGYEAFF
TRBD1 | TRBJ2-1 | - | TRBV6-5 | TGTGCCAGCAGTTCCGGGACAGGGTCTTACAATGAGCAGTTCTTC | CASSSGTGSYNEQFF
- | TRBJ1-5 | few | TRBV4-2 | TGTGCCAGCAAACTAGACCCGGACAGAAATCAGCCCCAGAATTTT | CASKLDPDRNQPQNF
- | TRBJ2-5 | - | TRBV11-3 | TGTGCCAGCAGCTTCGGGGGTATACAGACCCAGTACTTC | CASSFGGIQTQYF
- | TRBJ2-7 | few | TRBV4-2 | TGTGCCAGCAGTCGACCGGGAAAGAACTACGAGCAGTACTTC | CASSRPGKNYEQYF
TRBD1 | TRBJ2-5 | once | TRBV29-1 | TGCAGCGTTCGGACAGGGGGGGAGACCCAGTACTTC | CSVRTGGETQYF
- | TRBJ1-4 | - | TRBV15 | TGTGCCACCAGCGGACGTACAGGGTTCAATGAAAAACTGTTTTTT | CATSGRTGFNEKLFF
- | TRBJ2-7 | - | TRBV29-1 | TGCAGCGTTGGGCAGGACAGCTACGAGCAGTACTTC | CSVGQDSYEQYF
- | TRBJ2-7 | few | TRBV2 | TGTGCCAGCAGTGGACAGGTTCGTACCTACGAGCAGTACTTC | CASSGQVRTYEQYF
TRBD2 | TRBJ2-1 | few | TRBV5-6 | TGTGCCAGCAGCTTTAGAAGGACTAGCGGGAGTAGACACAATGAGCAGTTCTTC | CASSFRRTSGSRHNEQFF
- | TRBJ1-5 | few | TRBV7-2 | TGTGCCAGCAGCTTTGACAGTACCGCCAATCAGCCCCAGCATTTT | CASSFDSTANQPQHF
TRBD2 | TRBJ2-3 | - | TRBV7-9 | TGTGCCAGCAGCCCTTGGACTAGCGGAAGGGGGGATACGCAGTATTTT | CASSPWTSGRGDTQYF
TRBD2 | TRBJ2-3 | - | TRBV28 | TGTGCCAGCAGGGGGACTAGCGAGGGCACAGATACGCAGTATTTT | CASRGTSEGTDTQYF
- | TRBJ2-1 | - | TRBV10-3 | TGTGCCATCAGCCCAAAGAGCTCCTACAATGAGCAGTTCTTC | CAISPKSSYNEQFF
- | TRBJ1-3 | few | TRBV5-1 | TGCGCCAGCAGCCGGGACATGGGGAGCTCTGGAAACACCATATATTTT | CASSRDMGSSGNTIYF
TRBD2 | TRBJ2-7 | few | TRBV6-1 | TGTGCCAGCAGTGAAACTAGCGGGAAATACGAGCAGTACTTC | CASSETSGKYEQYF
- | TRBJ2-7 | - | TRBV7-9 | TGTGCCAGCAGCACTCAGGGAAAAGGCGAGCAGTACTTC | CASSTQGKGEQYF
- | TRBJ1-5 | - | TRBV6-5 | TGTGCCAGCGGGAGCGGCAATCAGCCCCAGAATTTT | CASGSGNQPQNF
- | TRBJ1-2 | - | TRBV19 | TGTGCCAGTAGTATAGGGCGGGAGACCGGCTACACCTTC | CASSIGRETGYTF